The next 17 T cell receptor beta chains were all read from a single sample in a study of OX40 agonist ivuxolimab in advanced cancers. Profiling relied on immunoSEQ multiplex PCR, and the TCRdb table lists in-frame clones only, not all of them. In the table there are over 45,000 clones, roughly 84% of which are singletons. Sequenced material: CD4+ or CD8+ T cells sorted from blood, taken in a trial of the OX40 agonist ivuxolimab. All receptors come from an adult with an advanced solid tumor such as melanoma, head and neck, liver or kidney cancer.

In its sample, this clone was seen once. The genes are TRBV11-2 and TRBJ2-1; D remains ambiguous. The CDR3 is 14 amino acids. V was clipped by 0 bases and J by 0 bases, with 3 bases between them. CDR1 SGHAT and CDR2 FQNNGV come from the germline V gene. The CDR3 sequence: CASSLDSSYNEQFF. CDR3 nucleotides: TGTGCCAGCAGCTTAGATAGCTCCTACAATGAGCAGTTCTTC. Looking up the rest from reference TRBV11-2 and TRBJ2-1 gives the full variable domain: EAGVAQSPRYKIIEKRQSVAFWCNPISGHATLYWYQQILGQGPKLLIQFQNNGVVDDSQLPKDRFSAERLKGVDSTLKIQPAKLEDSAVYLCASSLDSSYNEQFFGPGTRLTVL.

J is TRBJ1-4 and V is TRBV7-2; TRBD1 agrees at 7 bases. The CDR3 totals 14 residues. The J segment lost 8 bases and the V segment lost 5 bases, leaving 8 bases of the junction unmatched. Germline CDR1 SGHTA, CDR2 FQGNSA. The CDR3 DNA reads as TGTGCCAGCAGCCGACAGGGTCTTGGGGAAAAACTGTTTTTT. This encodes CASSRQGLGEKLFF.

V usage is TRBV5-8 and J usage is TRBJ1-5; D might be TRBD1 (6 bases). The CDR3 consists of 16 residues. Per germline, CDR1 SGHTS and CDR2 YDEGEE. V lost 2 bases and J 2 bases, leaving 14 bases between the germline ends. This CDR3 is CASSFRGGSGNQPQHF. DNA for the CDR3: TGTGCCAGCAGCTTCAGGGGAGGTTCGGGCAATCAGCCCCAGCATTTT.

The chain couples TRBV5-1 to TRBJ1-1, with 8 positions matching TRBD1. Germline V gives CDR1 SGHRS, CDR2 YFSETQ. V was pared by 3 bases and J by 1 base, with 5 bases of the junction left unmatched. This CDR3 spans 15 amino acids. This chain's CDR3 is CASSSLDRGNTEAFF. Written as DNA, the CDR3 is TGCGCCAGCAGCTCCCTCGACAGGGGGAACACTGAAGCTTTCTTT.

The rearrangement joins TRBV18 to TRBJ2-1; D remains ambiguous. Germline V lookup: CDR1 KGHSH, CDR2 LQKENI. CDR3 length: 14 residues. The V end was cut by 8 bases, the J end by 1 base, with 12 bases between. The CDR3 DNA reads as TGTGCCAGCAAACGCGGACCTTCCTACAATGAGCAGTTCTTC. It encodes CASKRGPSYNEQFF.

The chain links TRBV19 to TRBJ1-2; TRBD1 is a possible D gene (5 bases). This CDR3 is 14 amino acids long. V was pared by 7 bases and J by 4 bases, with 16 bases between. Germline V lookup: CDR1 LNHDA, CDR2 SQIVND (reference sequence). The CDR3 nucleotides are TGTGCCAGTACTCGGGGGTCAGAAATCTATGGCTACACCTTC. Encoded protein: CASTRGSEIYGYTF.

About this clone: A junction end diverges from the germline sequence, so it may reflect a read error. The V gene is TRBV19, the J gene TRBJ2-7; 8 bases match TRBD2. This CDR3 comprises 17 residues. CDR1 and CDR2 from the germline V gene are LNHDA and SQIVND (reference sequence). CDR3 region: CTSSRIYSGVNPYEQYF. CDR3 DNA: TGTACCAGTAGTCGGATATATAGCGGGGTAAACCCCTACGAGCAGTACTTC. Complete variable domain (other parts from reference TRBV19 and TRBJ2-7): DGGITQSPKYLFRKEGQNVTLSCEQNLNHDAMYWYRQDPGQGLRLIYYSQIVNDFQKGDIAEGYSVSREKKESFPLTVTSAQKNPTAFYLCTSSRIYSGVNPYEQYFGPGTRLTVT.

In this sample, this clone turned up a few times. The chain carries TRBV7-3 and TRBJ2-7, with TRBD2 identical over 8 bases. Germline V gene sequence: CDR1 SGHTA, CDR2 FQGTGA. The ends lost 5 bases at V and 5 bases at J; junction bases unmatched: 11. The CDR3 loop spans 15 amino acids. The CDR3 coding sequence is TGTGCCAGCAGCCCGGCCGGGGGGGCGGGCGACGAGCAGTACTTC. It is translated as CASSPAGGAGDEQYF.

This rearrangement joins TRBV2 to TRBJ2-2; TRBD2 agrees at 13 bases. The V gene's germline CDR1 is SNHLY and CDR2 FYNNEI. The V gene end was trimmed by 6 bases and the J gene end by 3 bases; junction bases not matched to a gene: 7. This CDR3 contains 17 residues. CDR3 sequence reads: CASRDGLAGVHTGELFF. The CDR3 nucleotides are TGTGCCAGCAGAGATGGACTAGCGGGAGTTCACACCGGGGAGCTGTTTTTT.

This sequence joins TRBV6-6 and TRBJ1-1, with TRBD1 matching over 12 bases. V lost 11 bases to trimming and J lost 11 bases; unmatched junction nucleotides: 12. The germline CDR1 and CDR2 sequences are MNHNY and SVGAGI (reference sequence). This CDR3 region has 13 residues. The CDR3 sequence: CAESPGQGAGAFF. The CDR3 DNA is TGTGCCGAAAGCCCGGGACAGGGGGCGGGCGCTTTCTTT.

The gene calls are TRBV5-1 and TRBJ2-3; 11 bases line up with TRBD2. With V trimmed by 5 bases and J by 0 bases, 5 bases remained unmatched. Germline values: CDR1 SGHRS, CDR2 YFSETQ. This CDR3 spans 16 amino acids. The CDR3 nucleotides are TGCGCCAGCAGTGCTAGCGGGGGGACTAGCACAGATACGCAGTATTTT. Protein product: CASSASGGTSTDTQYF.

The chain employs TRBV28 and TRBJ2-5; TRBD2 matches at 15 bases. CDR1 and CDR2 (germline): MDHEN, SYDVKM. The CDR3 is made up of 17 amino acids. V gave up 5 bases and J gave up 7 bases; unmatched junction bases: 11. CDR3 coding DNA: TGTGCCAGCAGTAAATCGCCCGGGACTAGCGGGAGGCCGACCCAGTACTTC. It specifies CASSKSPGTSGRPTQYF.

This chain uses TRBV5-4 with TRBJ1-5; 8 bases fit TRBD1. J was trimmed by 7 bases and V by 5 bases; bases with no gene match: 8. This CDR3 has 14 residues. The germline V gene encodes CDR1 SGHNT and CDR2 YYREEE (reference sequence). The CDR3 bases are TGTGCCAGCAGTTACCAGGGGGCTGAGCAGCCCCAGCATTTT. This translates into CASSYQGAEQPQHF.

This clone was found a few times. The chain uses TRBV2 and TRBJ1-5; 7 bases map to TRBD1. The CDR3 is made up of 16 amino acids. Germline CDR1 and CDR2: SNHLY and FYNNEI. V trimming: 2 bases; J trimming: 3 bases; junction bases outside the gene matches: 7. CDR3 sequence: CASSEFGTVTNQPQHF. Written as DNA, the CDR3 is TGTGCCAGCAGTGAATTCGGGACAGTTACCAATCAGCCCCAGCATTTT.

Notes on this clone: The identical CDR3 is also encoded by other nucleotide sequences in the sample. The genes are TRBV29-1 and TRBJ2-1; no reliable D call. In germline, CDR1 is SQVTM, CDR2 ANQGSEA. Between the trimmed V and J ends, which lost 3 bases and 2 bases, there was a span of 8 bases. The CDR3 has 13 amino acids. The CDR3 DNA reads as TGCAGCGTTGATTCAGCAACCTACAATGAGCAGTTCTTC. It codes for CSVDSATYNEQFF.

The chain has TRBV5-8 and TRBJ2-5; 8 positions agree with TRBD2. In germline, CDR1 is SGHTS, CDR2 YDEGEE. The CDR3 extends over 11 amino acids. With 4 bases clipped from V and 7 bases from J, the junction kept 0 bases outside the gene matches. The chain's CDR3 is CASSREGTQYF. CDR3 DNA: TGTGCCAGCAGCCGGGAGGGGACCCAGTACTTC.

This rearrangement joins TRBV27 to TRBJ1-6, with D hard to call. The V end was cut by 3 bases, the J end by 5 bases, with 11 bases between. Germline V gene data show CDR1 as MNHEY and CDR2 as SMNVEV (reference sequence). The CDR3 contains 15 residues. This CDR3 is CASSLRVLDNSPLHF. In nucleotides, the CDR3 is TGTGCCAGCAGTTTGAGGGTTTTGGATAATTCACCCCTCCACTTT.